These 18 T cell receptor beta chains originate from one sample sequenced in a study of blood T cell repertoires in COVID-19. Sequenced by immunoSEQ multiplex PCR; TCRdb stores in-frame clones only, minus some. The profile shows 250,000 to 400,000 clones, 85% of them singletons. Sequenced: PBMCs or T cells enriched from blood (not recorded which). These TCRs come from a woman aged 25 to 39 who had been exposed to COVID-19.

This chain connects TRBV9 to TRBJ2-5, with 11 bases matching TRBD2. Germline CDR1 SGDLS, CDR2 YYNGEE. The CDR3 has 15 amino acids. V lost 2 bases to trimming and J lost 3 bases; unmatched junction nucleotides: 3. As DNA, the CDR3 is TGTGCCAGCAGCGTCTTTAGCGGGGGGGAAGAGACCCAGTACTTC. This codes for CASSVFSGGEETQYF.

A word on this clone: Other DNA sequences within the sample encode an identical CDR3. This CDR3 reads CASSSYSNQPQHF. The CDR3 bases are TGTGCCAGCAGTTCCTATAGCAATCAGCCCCAGCATTTT. The chain links TRBV27 to TRBJ1-5; D gene unclear. CDR3 size: 13 residues. Germline CDR1 MNHEY, CDR2 SMNVEV (reference sequence). The germline V and J ends were trimmed by 4 bases and 0 bases, with 4 bases remaining between them.

This sequence joins TRBV18 and TRBJ2-3; 10 positions agree with TRBD2. This CDR3 is built from 16 residues. Unmatched junction bases numbered 8, after V lost 2 bases and J lost 6 bases. Germline CDR1 KGHSH, CDR2 LQKENI. CDR3 sequence: CASSPLASGSSDTQYF. CDR3 nucleotide sequence: TGTGCCAGCTCACCATTAGCTAGCGGGAGCTCGGATACGCAGTATTTT.

The chain couples TRBV24-1 to TRBJ2-3, with 8 positions matching TRBD2. Germline V gene lookup returns CDR1 KGHDR and CDR2 SFDVKD. This CDR3 comprises 14 residues. The V gene end was trimmed by 6 bases and the J gene end by 2 bases; junction bases not matched to a gene: 3. This CDR3 reads CATSIAGSTDTQYF. The CDR3 coding sequence is TGTGCCACCAGTATAGCGGGATCCACAGATACGCAGTATTTT.

This chain joins TRBV7-3 and TRBJ2-3; TRBD2 is a possible D gene (6 bases). The V and J ends lost 5 bases and 2 bases respectively, with 20 bases between them. Germline lookup yields CDR1 SGHTA and CDR2 FQGTGA. This CDR3 region has 17 residues. The CDR3 DNA is TGTGCCAGCAGCACCCGACCAAAAGGAGGGTACACAGATACGCAGTATTTT. Translated, it gives CASSTRPKGGYTDTQYF.

V gene TRBV2 combines with J gene TRBJ1-5, with 10 bases that match TRBD1. The CDR3 sequence is 14 residues long. V shed 5 bases, J shed 5 bases, and the junction held 3 bases outside the gene matches. Germline assignment: CDR1 SNHLY and CDR2 FYNNEI. Written as DNA, the CDR3 is TGTGCCAGCAGTAGTGACAGGGGGCATCAGCCCCAGCATTTT. This gives the protein CASSSDRGHQPQHF. Variable domain in full (rest from reference TRBV2 and TRBJ1-5): EPEVTQTPSHQVTQMGQEVILRCVPISNHLYFYWYRQILGQKVEFLVSFYNNEISEKSEIFDDQFSVERPDGSNFTLKIRSTKLEDSAMYFCASSSDRGHQPQHFGDGTRLSIL.

The CDR3, as DNA: TGTGCCAGCAGTTACTCCTTAGCCGGGACAGGGCACGAGCAGTACTTC. Amino acids: CASSYSLAGTGHEQYF. The rearrangement links TRBV6-2 or TRBV6-3 to TRBJ2-7; 9 bases are shared with TRBD1. J was trimmed by 5 bases and V by 0 bases; bases with no gene match: 8. Looked up from germline, CDR1 is MNHEY and CDR2 is SVGEGT. This CDR3 region has 16 residues.

The chain combines TRBV4-1 with TRBJ2-1; TRBD1 agrees at 9 bases. V was clipped by 3 bases and J by 12 bases; unmatched bases: 9. Germline V gene lookup returns CDR1 MGHRA and CDR2 YSYEKL. There are 14 residues in the CDR3. The CDR3 spells CASSHPGTGLGQFF. Here the CDR3 DNA reads TGCGCCAGCAGCCATCCCGGGACAGGGTTAGGGCAGTTCTTC.

This chain links TRBV9 with TRBJ1-1; D might be TRBD1 (6 bases). The CDR3 totals 15 residues. V was trimmed by 10 bases and J by 5 bases, leaving 24 bases between them. Per the germline V gene, CDR1 is SGDLS and CDR2 is YYNGEE. CDR3 amino acids: CAGERLGAQDTEAFF. The CDR3 region has the DNA TGTGCCGGGGAGAGGTTGGGGGCGCAAGATACTGAAGCTTTCTTT. The variable domain in full, with the rest retrieved from reference TRBV9 and TRBJ1-1, is DSGVTQTPKHLITATGQRVTLRCSPRSGDLSVYWYQQSLDQGLQFLIQYYNGEERAKGNILERFSAQQFPDLHSELNLSSLELGDSALYFCAGERLGAQDTEAFFGQGTRLTVV.

The chain couples TRBV6-4 to TRBJ1-1; 7 bases are a match to TRBD1. Germline CDR1 reads MRHNA; CDR2 reads SNTAGT. J lost 0 bases, V lost 6 bases, and 1 base had no gene match. The CDR3 totals 13 residues. The CDR3 protein is CASRQGMNTEAFF. Here the CDR3 DNA reads TGTGCCAGCAGACAGGGGATGAACACTGAAGCTTTCTTT.

J is TRBJ2-2 and V is TRBV11-2, with 10 bases aligning to TRBD2. Per the germline V gene, CDR1 is SGHAT and CDR2 is FQNNGV. The CDR3 consists of 17 residues. The V and J ends lost 2 bases and 3 bases, in that order; junction bases with no gene match: 6. This CDR3 is CASSLYPSGRYTGELFF. The DNA of the CDR3 is TGTGCCAGCAGCTTATACCCTAGCGGGAGATACACCGGGGAGCTGTTTTTT.

The V call is TRBV24-1, the J call TRBJ2-1; D might be TRBD2 (6 bases). From germline, CDR1 is KGHDR and CDR2 SFDVKD. The CDR3 has 13 amino acids. With 5 bases removed from V and 9 bases from J, the gap between germline ends came to 13 bases. CDR3 region: CATSAAGWGEQFF. The CDR3 nucleotides are TGTGCCACCAGTGCGGCGGGATGGGGTGAGCAGTTCTTC.

This rearrangement joins TRBV5-1 to TRBJ1-6; TRBD1 aligns across 7 bases. The V gene's germline CDR1 is SGHRS and CDR2 YFSETQ. This CDR3 has 15 residues. V gave up 4 bases and J gave up 9 bases; unmatched junction bases: 10. The DNA of the CDR3 is TGCGCCAGCAGCGGGGACAGCTCCTCTGGTTCACCCCTCCACTTT. It is translated as CASSGDSSSGSPLHF.

The CDR3 spells CASSPGLIEQFF. The DNA of the CDR3 is TGTGCCAGCAGTCCAGGACTTATTGAGCAGTTCTTC. This rearrangement joins TRBV6-2 or TRBV6-3 to TRBJ2-1, with D perhaps matching TRBD2 (5 bases). Germline-derived CDR1 and CDR2 are MNHEY and SVGEGT. CDR3 length: 12 residues. Trimming removed 5 bases at V and 9 bases at J, with 11 bases between.

The chain joins TRBV7-9 to TRBJ2-1, with 11 bases lining up with TRBD2. With 10 bases clipped from V and 0 bases from J, the junction kept 5 bases outside the gene matches. The germline CDR1 and CDR2 sequences are SEHNR and FQNEAQ (reference sequence). The CDR3 sequence is 15 residues long. DNA of the CDR3: TGTGCCATAGCGGGAGGGGTTCGCTCCTACAATGAGCAGTTCTTC. Its protein is CAIAGGVRSYNEQFF.

The chain links TRBV20-1 to TRBJ1-6; D uncertain. V shed 3 bases and J shed 9 bases, with 3 bases lying between them. Germline V gives CDR1 DFQATT, CDR2 SNEGSKA (reference sequence). The CDR3 has 10 amino acids. CDR3 DNA: TGCAGTGCTAGCGGTTCACCCCTCCACTTT. Translated: CSASGSPLHF.

The chain links TRBV28 to TRBJ1-2; 9 bases agree with TRBD1. V trimming: 5 bases; J trimming: 4 bases; junction bases outside the gene matches: 2. Germline lookup yields CDR1 MDHEN and CDR2 SYDVKM. The CDR3 consists of 13 residues. In nucleotides, the CDR3 is TGTGCCAGCAGTGGGACAGGGCCCTATGGCTACACCTTC. Translation: CASSGTGPYGYTF.

The chain links TRBV27 to TRBJ2-5; TRBD1 agrees at 8 bases. V lost 4 bases and J lost 4; bases outside the gene matches: 5. Germline V CDR1 and CDR2: MNHEY, SMNVEV (reference sequence). The CDR3 is made up of 14 amino acids. As DNA, the CDR3 is TGTGCCAGCAGTTACGGACAGGGAGGAGAGACCCAGTACTTC. It yields the protein CASSYGQGGETQYF.